Sequencing of this TCR beta chain was carried out in a study of graft-versus-host responses after intestinal transplantation. Study context: The transplants performed in recipients were multivisceral, liver-intestinal, or isolated intestinal. The whole recipient group had anti-thymocyte globulin induction followed by tacrolimus and steroids for two to four years.

Germline values: CDR1 SGHNT, CDR2 YENEEA. CDR3 length equals 14 residues. Trimming removed 5 bases at V and 6 bases at J, with 17 bases between. Study-level results: Detection of GvH clones occurred in recipient marrow, and some had their first appearance in ileum or blood. Peak circulating GvH clone levels were associated with early post-transplant HvG declines.

Assay used: immunoSEQ multiplex PCR; TCRdb lists only in-frame clones, some missing. The table shows over 100,000 clones, with roughly nine tenths occurring only once. This clone was counted a single time. Its target is not known. The chain joins TRBV11-3 to TRBJ2-7, with D perhaps being TRBD1 or TRBD2 (5 bases each). Sequences were derived from unstimulated CD4+ T cells sorted from spleen or lymph node cells, sampled before transplant. The TCR comes from a human donor who was the organ donor for an intestinal transplant. The CDR3 nucleotides are TGTGCCAGCAGCGTTGCCCACTGGGACGGCGAGCAGTACTTC. This gives the protein CASSVAHWDGEQYF.